This TCR beta chain was captured by sequencing in a study of PD-L1 blockade in urothelial cancer. The overall study: Every 3 weeks, patients received intravenous atezolizumab 1,200 mg, beginning 2014. About 85% of the roughly 30 patients comprised males who had bladder-origin urothelial cancer.

The CDR3 runs to 14 residues. V lost 4 bases, J lost 0 bases, and 10 bases lay in between. Germline V gene sequence: CDR1 MNHEY, CDR2 SMNVEV (reference sequence). The data were produced by immunoSEQ multiplex PCR, yet TCRdb's version contains in-frame clones alone and is incomplete. This table holds tens of thousands of clones, approximately 85% found once. The time point was: pretreatment peripheral blood. The J gene is TRBJ2-7, the V gene TRBV27, with TRBD2 as a possible D gene (6 bases). The starting material was PBMCs, obtained around atezolizumab (anti-PD-L1) treatment. This sequence was found in a man between 65 and 80 years old with urothelial cancer. The CDR3 nucleotides read TGTGCCAGCAGTTGGGGGGTCCACTCCTACGAGCAGTACTTC. As protein: CASSWGVHSYEQYF.